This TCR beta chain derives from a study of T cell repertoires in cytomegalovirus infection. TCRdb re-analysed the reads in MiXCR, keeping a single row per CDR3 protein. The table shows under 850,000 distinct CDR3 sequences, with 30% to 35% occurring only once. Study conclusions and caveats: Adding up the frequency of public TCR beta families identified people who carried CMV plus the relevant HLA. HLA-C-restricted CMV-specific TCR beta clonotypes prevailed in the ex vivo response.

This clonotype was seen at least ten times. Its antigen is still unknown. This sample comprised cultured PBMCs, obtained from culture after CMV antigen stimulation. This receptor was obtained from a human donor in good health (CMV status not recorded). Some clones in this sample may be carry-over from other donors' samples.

The CDR3 region has the DNA TGCGCCAGCAGCCCACGGACAGGTTACAATGAGCAGTTCTTC. It is translated as CASSPRTGYNEQFF. The rearrangement joins TRBV4-1 to TRBJ2-1; the match to TRBD1 covers 7 bases. Trimming removed 4 bases from V and 4 bases from J; junction bases left unmatched: 4. The CDR3 consists of 14 residues. Looked up from germline, CDR1 is MGHRA and CDR2 is YSYEKL.